The entry below describes one T cell receptor (beta chain). Its target is unknown. These data come from a study of OX40 agonist ivuxolimab in advanced cancers. Study details: A mean age of around 60 years, range about 20 to 85, was recorded, and around 85% were male. Antecedent anti-PD-1, anti-PD-L1 or anti-CTLA-4 therapy was permissible, with about 39% having received some.

Method: immunoSEQ multiplex PCR; TCRdb's copy keeps in-frame clones and lacks some. This repertoire shows 50,000 to 85,000 clones, about 85% found once; its top ten account for about 2%. The CDR3 extends over 18 amino acids. Trimming removed 4 bases from V and 4 bases from J; junction bases left unmatched: 7. Germline V gene lookup returns CDR1 PRHDT and CDR2 FYEKMQ (reference sequence). Study observations and caveats: By week 6 at 0.1 to 3.0 mg/kg, blood CD4+ and CD8+ T cells had expanded clonally. Averaged across samples, CD8+ T cells carried more expanded clones than CD4+ did.

The sample here was CD4+ or CD8+ T cells sorted from blood, taken in a trial of the OX40 agonist ivuxolimab. The receptor's source is an adult with an advanced solid tumor such as melanoma, head and neck, liver or kidney cancer. The chain links TRBV13 to TRBJ2-2; 15 positions match TRBD2. The CDR3 here is CASSSWTSGGAITGELFF. The CDR3 region has the DNA TGTGCCAGCAGCTCCTGGACTAGCGGGGGGGCCATCACCGGGGAGCTGTTTTTT.